This passage covers 27 T cell receptor beta chains from one sample sequenced in a study of blood T cell repertoires in COVID-19. Clones were read by immunoSEQ multiplex PCR, and TCRdb kept only the in-frame ones, dropping some. The table has about 110,000 clones, around 89% seen once; the top ten hold 4.6%. Sequenced material: peripheral blood. The receptors stem from a woman between 45 and 60 years old with acute or convalescent COVID-19.

V is TRBV29-1 and J is TRBJ1-5, with a tentative D call TRBD1 (6 bases). CDR1 is SQVTM and CDR2 is ANQGSEA in the germline V gene. Trimming removed 4 bases at V and 2 bases at J, with 9 bases between. This CDR3 is built from 13 residues. CDR3 in amino acids: CSVGAGGNQPQHF. The DNA of the CDR3 is TGCAGCGTTGGGGCAGGGGGCAATCAGCCCCAGCATTTT. Full variable domain (missing parts from reference TRBV29-1 and TRBJ1-5): SAVISQKPSRDICQRGTSLTIQCQVDSQVTMMFWYRQQPGQSLTLIATANQGSEATYESGFVIDKFPISRPNLTFSTLTVSNMSPEDSSIYLCSVGAGGNQPQHFGDGTRLSIL.

The chain carries TRBV14 and TRBJ2-1; maybe TRBD1 (5 bases). Germline V gene lookup returns CDR1 SGHDN and CDR2 FVKESK. Trimming stripped 2 bases from V and 4 bases from J, with 12 bases between. This CDR3 region has 15 residues. CDR3 in DNA: TGTGCCAGCAGCCAAATAGGGGCAGCTTACAATGAGCAGTTCTTC. This codes for CASSQIGAAYNEQFF.

In this sample, this clone turned up once. The chain is built from TRBV19 and TRBJ1-5; 8 positions agree with TRBD1. Germline values: CDR1 LNHDA, CDR2 SQIVND (reference sequence). V was clipped by 3 bases and J by 5 bases; unmatched bases: 6. The CDR3 spans 15 residues. This CDR3 reads CASSMTGAGDQPQHF. Here the CDR3 DNA reads TGTGCCAGTAGTATGACAGGGGCAGGGGATCAGCCCCAGCATTTT.

The V and J genes are TRBV20-1 and TRBJ2-1; D uncertain. From germline, CDR1 is DFQATT and CDR2 SNEGSKA (reference sequence). Trimming took off 3 bases at V and 5 bases at J, with 5 bases between the two ends. The CDR3 spans 11 residues. The CDR3 DNA follows: TGCAGTGCTAGTAATAACAATGAGCAGTTCTTC. The encoded protein is CSASNNNEQFF.

Here the CDR3 reads CASSEGQGISGYTF. The CDR3 bases are TGTGCCAGCAGTGAGGGACAGGGGATCTCTGGCTACACCTTC. The chain joins TRBV2 to TRBJ1-2, with 10 positions matching TRBD1. This CDR3 spans 14 amino acids. Germline values: CDR1 SNHLY, CDR2 FYNNEI. V lost 3 bases and J lost 7; bases outside the gene matches: 5.

This clone has more than one count but fewer than ten. The chain links TRBV5-4 to TRBJ1-6; a weak D match, TRBD1 (6 bases). Per the germline V gene, CDR1 is SGHNT and CDR2 is YYREEE (reference sequence). V lost 2 bases and J 0 bases, leaving 15 bases between the germline ends. The CDR3 is made up of 18 amino acids. CDR3 residues: CASSFYLGASSYNSPLHF. The CDR3 DNA is TGTGCCAGCAGCTTTTATCTGGGGGCGAGCTCCTATAATTCACCCCTCCACTTT.

V gene TRBV5-4 combines with J gene TRBJ1-1; 7 bases are shared with TRBD1. J was trimmed by 7 bases and V by 0 bases; bases with no gene match: 6. Germline V gene lookup returns CDR1 SGHNT and CDR2 YYREEE (reference sequence). The CDR3 covers 14 residues. In DNA form, the CDR3 reads TGTGCCAGCAGCTTGGTAGGGGGCCGGAGTGAAGCTTTCTTT. Protein sequence: CASSLVGGRSEAFF. The entire variable domain, with the rest obtained from reference TRBV5-4 and TRBJ1-1, is as follows: ETGVTQSPTHLIKTRGQQVTLRCSSQSGHNTVSWYQQALGQGPQFIFQYYREEENGRGNFPPRFSGLQFPNYSSELNVNALELDDSALYLCASSLVGGRSEAFFGQGTRLTVV.

The chain combines TRBV7-9 with TRBJ2-5; 9 nucleotides agree with TRBD2. The CDR3 consists of 14 residues. The germline gives CDR1 SEHNR, CDR2 FQNEAQ (reference sequence). Trimming removed 1 base from V and 5 bases from J; junction bases left unmatched: 2. CDR3 amino acids: CASSLVLAGETQYF. CDR3 nucleotides: TGTGCCAGCAGCTTAGTACTAGCGGGTGAGACCCAGTACTTC.

The chain links TRBV9 to TRBJ2-6; 8 bases match TRBD1. CDR1 is SGDLS, CDR2 YYNGEE, per germline. V was pared by 0 bases and J by 2 bases, with 4 bases of the junction left unmatched. This CDR3 has 17 residues. CDR3 protein: CASSVVPTGAGANVLTF. CDR3 DNA sequence: TGTGCCAGCAGCGTAGTTCCGACAGGGGCTGGGGCCAACGTCCTGACTTTC.

V gene TRBV5-6 combines with J gene TRBJ1-1; weak D call: TRBD1 (6 bases). The CDR3 is 13 residues long. Trimming pared 4 bases from V and 1 base from J, leaving 8 bases between. The germline gives CDR1 SGHDT, CDR2 YYEEEE. CDR3 region: CASSGQSNTEAFF. The CDR3, as DNA: TGTGCCAGCAGCGGACAGTCGAACACTGAAGCTTTCTTT.

V is TRBV5-1 and J is TRBJ2-3, with TRBD2 matching over 9 bases. The germline CDR1 and CDR2 sequences are SGHRS and YFSETQ. The CDR3 is 16 amino acids. V lost 4 bases, J lost 0 bases, and 6 bases stayed unmatched. DNA for the CDR3: TGCGCCAGCAGCCCCGGTCTAGCGGGGAGCACAGATACGCAGTATTTT. This encodes CASSPGLAGSTDTQYF.

This sequence joins TRBV11-3 and TRBJ2-2, with 8 bases identical to TRBD2. The CDR3 spans 14 residues. Germline assignment: CDR1 SGHNT and CDR2 YENEEA. The ends lost 6 bases at V and 2 bases at J; junction bases unmatched: 2. In DNA form, the CDR3 reads TGTGCCAGCAGGCGGGAGGCTAACACCGGGGAGCTGTTTTTT. Translation: CASRREANTGELFF.

V usage is TRBV27 and J usage is TRBJ1-2; D remains ambiguous. Trimming left V 2 bases short and J 2 bases short, with 6 bases between. The CDR3 is 13 amino acids. The germline CDR1 and CDR2 sequences are MNHEY and SMNVEV (reference sequence). This chain's CDR3 is CASSLQMNYGYTF. In DNA form, the CDR3 reads TGTGCCAGCAGTTTACAGATGAACTATGGCTACACCTTC.

The chain carries TRBV5-4 and TRBJ2-7; 9 bases align to TRBD1. The CDR3 consists of 14 residues. V dropped 4 bases and J dropped 4; count of bases not matched to a gene: 6. CDR1 is SGHNT and CDR2 is YYREEE in the germline V gene (reference sequence). CDR3 sequence reads: CASSLGTGYYEQYF. The CDR3 DNA reads TGTGCCAGCAGCCTAGGGACAGGGTATTACGAGCAGTACTTC.

The chain couples TRBV15 to TRBJ2-1, with 7 bases matching TRBD2. V lost 8 bases and J lost 6; bases outside the gene matches: 10. The CDR3 is made up of 14 amino acids. Germline V gene data show CDR1 as LNHNV and CDR2 as YYDKDF (reference sequence). The CDR3 loop is CATAAGVASNEQFF. Written as DNA, the CDR3 is TGTGCCACCGCGGCGGGGGTCGCATCCAATGAGCAGTTCTTC. The entire variable domain, with the rest obtained from reference TRBV15 and TRBJ2-1, is as follows: DAMVIQNPRYQVTQFGKPVTLSCSQTLNHNVMYWYQQKSSQAPKLLFHYYDKDFNNEADTPDNFQSRRPNTSFCFLDIRSPGLGDTAMYLCATAAGVASNEQFFGPGTRLTVL.

The chain joins TRBV29-1 to TRBJ1-1; possibly TRBD1 for D (5 bases). Trimming took off 2 bases at V and 3 bases at J, with 10 bases between the two ends. The CDR3 has 13 amino acids. Germline CDR1 reads SQVTM; CDR2 reads ANQGSEA. In DNA, the CDR3 is TGCAGCGTTGAACTCAGGGCCGACACTGAAGCTTTCTTT. Protein: CSVELRADTEAFF.

CDR3 sequence reads: CATSRDSTADSPLHF. Written as DNA, the CDR3 is TGTGCCACCAGCAGAGACAGTACAGCCGATTCACCCCTCCACTTT. The genes are TRBV15 and TRBJ1-6; unclear D gene. The CDR3 is made up of 15 amino acids. Trimming stripped 0 bases from V and 8 bases from J, with 11 bases between. Germline lookup yields CDR1 LNHNV and CDR2 YYDKDF (reference sequence).

The chain uses TRBV7-2 and TRBJ2-1; weak D call: TRBD2 (5 bases). Germline V gives CDR1 SGHTA, CDR2 FQGNSA. Trimming pared 3 bases from V and 0 bases from J, leaving 15 bases between. The CDR3 length is 17 residues. The CDR3 region is CASSFYGDYDSYNEQFF. For the CDR3, the DNA is TGTGCCAGCAGCTTTTACGGGGATTATGACTCCTACAATGAGCAGTTCTTC.

This sequence joins TRBV30 and TRBJ1-1, with D possibly TRBD1 on 6 matching bases. V was shortened by 2 bases and J by 0 bases, with 16 bases between the two germline ends. The length of the CDR3 is 16 residues. Germline assignment: CDR1 GTSNPN and CDR2 SVGIG (reference sequence). CDR3 sequence reads: CAWSRGTGIMNTEAFF. In nucleotides, the CDR3 is TGTGCCTGGAGTAGGGGGACCGGGATCATGAACACTGAAGCTTTCTTT.

V gene TRBV5-5 combines with J gene TRBJ2-5, with D uncertain. Trimming cost V 0 bases and J 5 bases, with 14 bases left between them. Germline V CDR1 and CDR2: SGHKS, YYEKEE (reference sequence). The CDR3 extends over 15 amino acids. CDR3 loop: CASSLGPARQETQYF. Written as DNA, the CDR3 is TGTGCCAGCAGCTTGGGGCCCGCCCGTCAGGAGACCCAGTACTTC. Looking up the rest from reference TRBV5-5 and TRBJ2-5 gives the full variable domain: DAGVTQSPTHLIKTRGQQVTLRCSPISGHKSVSWYQQVLGQGPQFIFQYYEKEERGRGNFPDRFSARQFPNYSSELNVNALLLGDSALYLCASSLGPARQETQYFGPGTRLLVL.

The V call is TRBV6-1, the J call TRBJ2-1; D is possibly TRBD1 (6 bases). The CDR3 length is 14 residues. V was shortened by 3 bases and J by 4 bases, with 10 bases between the two germline ends. Germline assignment: CDR1 MNHNS and CDR2 SASEGT. The CDR3 loop reads CASSDPDRYNEQFF. CDR3 DNA sequence: TGTGCCAGCAGTGATCCGGACAGATACAATGAGCAGTTCTTC.

The chain employs TRBV18 and TRBJ2-7; D is perhaps TRBD2 (7 bases). CDR3 size: 15 residues. The V end was cut by 1 base, the J end by 2 bases, with 12 bases between. CDR1 and CDR2 (germline): KGHSH, LQKENI. CDR3 sequence (DNA): TGTGCCAGCTCACCACTGGGGGGGCCCGCCTACGAGCAGTACTTC. Its translation is CASSPLGGPAYEQYF.

The chain has TRBV25-1 and TRBJ1-1; D is undetermined. V was pared by 4 bases and J by 1 base, with 10 bases between. CDR1 is MGHDK, CDR2 SYGVNS, per germline. The CDR3 contains 14 residues. CDR3 protein: CASSALSRNTEAFF. In nucleotides, the CDR3 is TGTGCCAGCAGTGCCCTTTCCAGGAACACTGAAGCTTTCTTT.

This chain uses TRBV5-4 with TRBJ2-5, with 8 bases identical to TRBD1. Per germline, CDR1 SGHNT and CDR2 YYREEE (reference sequence). V shed 4 bases and J 6 bases; nucleotides not matched to a gene: 5. The CDR3 spans 13 residues. CDR3 sequence reads: CASSQDRVQTQYF. The CDR3 region has the DNA TGTGCCAGCAGCCAGGACAGGGTGCAGACCCAGTACTTC.

The chain uses TRBV4-3 and TRBJ1-4; D possibly corresponds to TRBD1 (5 bases). The V gene lost 1 base and the J gene lost 2 bases, with 5 bases spanning the gap. Germline V gene sequence: CDR1 LGHNA, CDR2 YSLEER. CDR3 length: 14 amino acids. The CDR3, as DNA: TGCGCCAGCAGCCAAGGACAGACTAATGAAAAACTGTTTTTT. This gives the protein CASSQGQTNEKLFF.

The chain uses TRBV28 and TRBJ1-1, with D hard to call. This CDR3 is built from 14 residues. The ends were cut back, 6 bases at V and 0 bases at J, with 11 bases in the middle. The germline V gene has CDR1 MDHEN and CDR2 SYDVKM. CDR3 amino acids: CASRLQLMNTEAFF. CDR3 coding DNA: TGTGCCAGCAGATTACAGTTGATGAACACTGAAGCTTTCTTT.

The CDR3 nucleotides read TGTGCCAGCCTTCCCCCACTAAGCTCCTACAATGAGCAGTTCTTC. Its translation: CASLPPLSSYNEQFF. The chain links TRBV28 to TRBJ2-1; D gene uncertain. The CDR3 runs to 15 residues. The V end was cut by 8 bases, the J end by 0 bases, with 14 bases between. Looked up from germline, CDR1 is MDHEN and CDR2 is SYDVKM.